The present T cell receptor beta chain was sequenced within a study of cytomegalovirus exposure and HLA in healthy donors. The study ran its PCR with 60 Vbeta and 13 Jbeta primers. Sequencing used immunoSEQ multiplex PCR; TCRdb keeps in-frame clones, though not all of them. This sample's clone table lists around 120,000 clones. The CDR3 covers 17 residues. Germline lookup yields CDR1 MNHNS and CDR2 SASEGT. V gave up 2 bases and J gave up 0 bases; unmatched junction bases: 4. This TCR came from a man younger than 35 in good health and CMV-seronegative. The chain carries TRBV6-1 and TRBJ1-6; 7 bases are a match to TRBD1. The sequencing sample was made of PBMCs. This CDR3 reads CASSELQGSSYNSPLHF. In DNA form, the CDR3 reads TGTGCCAGCAGTGAATTACAGGGGTCCTCCTATAATTCACCCCTCCACTTT.